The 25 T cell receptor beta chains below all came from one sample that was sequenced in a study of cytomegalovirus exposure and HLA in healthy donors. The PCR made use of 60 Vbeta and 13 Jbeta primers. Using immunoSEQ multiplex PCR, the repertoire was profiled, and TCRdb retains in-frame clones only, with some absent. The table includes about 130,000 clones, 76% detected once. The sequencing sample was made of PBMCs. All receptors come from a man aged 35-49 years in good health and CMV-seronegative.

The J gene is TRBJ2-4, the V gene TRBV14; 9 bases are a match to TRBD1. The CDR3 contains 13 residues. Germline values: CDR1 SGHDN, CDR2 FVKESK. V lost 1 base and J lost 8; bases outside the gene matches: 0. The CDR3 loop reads CASSQGQGDIQYF. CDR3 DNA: TGTGCCAGCAGCCAAGGACAGGGGGACATTCAGTACTTC.

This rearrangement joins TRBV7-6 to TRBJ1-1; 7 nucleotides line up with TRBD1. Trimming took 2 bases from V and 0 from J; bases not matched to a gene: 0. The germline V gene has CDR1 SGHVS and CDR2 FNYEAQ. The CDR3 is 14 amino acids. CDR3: CASSLTGVNTEAFF. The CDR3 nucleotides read TGTGCCAGCAGCTTAACAGGGGTGAACACTGAAGCTTTCTTT.

The CDR3 DNA is TGTGCCAGCAGTCCGACAGGGCGCTGGACAGATACGCAGTATTTT. Amino acid sequence: CASSPTGRWTDTQYF. The chain joins TRBV28 to TRBJ2-3, with 7 bases matching TRBD1. The CDR3 runs 15 residues. Germline V gene lookup returns CDR1 MDHEN and CDR2 SYDVKM. Trimming took 5 bases from V and 3 from J; bases not matched to a gene: 8.

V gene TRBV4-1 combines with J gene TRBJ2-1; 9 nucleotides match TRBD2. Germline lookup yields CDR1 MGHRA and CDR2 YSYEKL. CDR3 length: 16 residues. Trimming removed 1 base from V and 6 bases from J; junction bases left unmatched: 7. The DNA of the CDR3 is TGCGCCAGCAGCCAAGTCGGGACTAGCAAAATCAATGAGCAGTTCTTC. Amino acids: CASSQVGTSKINEQFF.

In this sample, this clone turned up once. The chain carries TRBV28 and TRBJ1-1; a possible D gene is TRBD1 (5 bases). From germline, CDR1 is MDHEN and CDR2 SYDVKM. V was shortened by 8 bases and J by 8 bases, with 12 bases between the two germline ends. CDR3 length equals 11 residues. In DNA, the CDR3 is TGTGCCAGCTTGTGGGGCACGGAAGCTTTCTTT. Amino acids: CASLWGTEAFF.

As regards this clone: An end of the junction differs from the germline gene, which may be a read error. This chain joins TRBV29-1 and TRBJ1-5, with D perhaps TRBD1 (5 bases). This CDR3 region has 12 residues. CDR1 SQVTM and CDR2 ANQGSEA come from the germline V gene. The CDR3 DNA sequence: TGCAGCGTTAAAGACAGTGATCAGCCCCAGCATTTT. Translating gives CSVKDSDQPQHF.

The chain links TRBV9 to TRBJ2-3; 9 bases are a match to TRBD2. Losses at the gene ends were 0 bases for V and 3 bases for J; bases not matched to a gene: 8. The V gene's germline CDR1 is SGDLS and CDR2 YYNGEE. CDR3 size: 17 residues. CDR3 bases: TGTGCCAGCAGCGTAGGGGTTAGCGGGAGATGGACAGATACGCAGTATTTT. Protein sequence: CASSVGVSGRWTDTQYF.

CDR3: CASTNLGEGYTF. CDR3 nucleotides: TGTGCCAGCACTAATTTGGGAGAAGGCTACACCTTC. This sequence joins TRBV9 and TRBJ1-2; no reliable D call. Germline CDR1 and CDR2: SGDLS and YYNGEE. The CDR3 covers 12 residues. Trimming removed 6 bases at V and 8 bases at J, with 14 bases between. Full variable domain (remainder filled in from reference TRBV9 and TRBJ1-2): DSGVTQTPKHLITATGQRVTLRCSPRSGDLSVYWYQQSLDQGLQFLIQYYNGEERAKGNILERFSAQQFPDLHSELNLSSLELGDSALYFCASTNLGEGYTFGSGTRLTVV.

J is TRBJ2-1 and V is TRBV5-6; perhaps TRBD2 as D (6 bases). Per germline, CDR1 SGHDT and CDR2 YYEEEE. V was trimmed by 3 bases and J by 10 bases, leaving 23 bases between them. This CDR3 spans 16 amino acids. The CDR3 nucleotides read TGTGCCAGCAGCTGGGGGGACTTCGAACCCGGCCAGGAGCAGTTCTTC. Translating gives CASSWGDFEPGQEQFF.

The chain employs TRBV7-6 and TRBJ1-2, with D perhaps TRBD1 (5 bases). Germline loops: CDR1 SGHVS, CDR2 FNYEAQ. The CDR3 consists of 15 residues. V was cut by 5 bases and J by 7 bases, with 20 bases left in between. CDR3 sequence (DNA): TGTGCCAGCAGCCCCGAAATCCCGGGGGGTCGTGGCTACACCTTC. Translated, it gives CASSPEIPGGRGYTF.

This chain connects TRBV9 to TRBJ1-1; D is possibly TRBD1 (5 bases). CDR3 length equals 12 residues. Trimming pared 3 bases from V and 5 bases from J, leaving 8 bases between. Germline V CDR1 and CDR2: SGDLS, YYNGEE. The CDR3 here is CASSATGTEAFF. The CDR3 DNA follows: TGTGCCAGCAGCGCAACAGGAACTGAAGCTTTCTTT.

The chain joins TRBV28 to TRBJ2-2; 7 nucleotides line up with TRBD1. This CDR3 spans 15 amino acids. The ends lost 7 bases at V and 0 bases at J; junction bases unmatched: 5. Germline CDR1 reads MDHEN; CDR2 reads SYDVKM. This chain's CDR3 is CASTLGQANTGELFF. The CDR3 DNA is TGTGCCAGCACTCTCGGACAGGCGAACACCGGGGAGCTGTTTTTT.

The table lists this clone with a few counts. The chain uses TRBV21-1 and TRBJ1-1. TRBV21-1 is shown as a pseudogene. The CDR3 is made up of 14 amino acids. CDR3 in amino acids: CASSDVQGGTEAFF. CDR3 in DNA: TGTGCCAGCTCCGACGTACAGGGAGGGACTGAAGCTTTCTTT.

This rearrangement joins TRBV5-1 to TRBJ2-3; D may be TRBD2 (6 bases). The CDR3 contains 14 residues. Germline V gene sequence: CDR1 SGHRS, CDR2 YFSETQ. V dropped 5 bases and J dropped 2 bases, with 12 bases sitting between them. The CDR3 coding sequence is TGCGCCAGCAGGCGGGGCGAAAACACAGATACGCAGTATTTT. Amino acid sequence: CASRRGENTDTQYF.

CDR3 DNA: TGTGCCAGCGGACTATACGAGCAGTACTTC. Translated, it gives CASGLYEQYF. The J gene is TRBJ2-7, the V gene TRBV6-1; possible D gene TRBD2, 6 bases. CDR3 length equals 10 residues. Trimming took 8 bases from V and 4 from J, leaving 6 bases between them. Germline lookup yields CDR1 MNHNS and CDR2 SASEGT.

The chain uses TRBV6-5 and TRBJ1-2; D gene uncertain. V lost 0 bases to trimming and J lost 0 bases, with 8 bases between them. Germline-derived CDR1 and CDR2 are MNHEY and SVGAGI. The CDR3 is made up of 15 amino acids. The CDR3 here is CASSYSLGTNYGYTF. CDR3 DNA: TGTGCCAGCAGTTACTCGCTAGGAACTAACTATGGCTACACCTTC.

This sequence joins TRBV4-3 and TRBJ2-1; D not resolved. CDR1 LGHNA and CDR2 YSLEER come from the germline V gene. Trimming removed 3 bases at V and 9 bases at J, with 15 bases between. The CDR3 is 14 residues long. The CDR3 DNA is TGCGCCAGCAGCCATGCTGCCGTTGCAGGTGAGCAGTTCTTC. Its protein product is CASSHAAVAGEQFF.

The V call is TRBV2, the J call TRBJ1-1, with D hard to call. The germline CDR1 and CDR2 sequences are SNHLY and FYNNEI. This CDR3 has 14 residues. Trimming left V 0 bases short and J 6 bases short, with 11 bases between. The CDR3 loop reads CASSEARSPPEAFF. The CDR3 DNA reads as TGTGCCAGCAGTGAAGCCAGGTCTCCCCCTGAAGCTTTCTTT.

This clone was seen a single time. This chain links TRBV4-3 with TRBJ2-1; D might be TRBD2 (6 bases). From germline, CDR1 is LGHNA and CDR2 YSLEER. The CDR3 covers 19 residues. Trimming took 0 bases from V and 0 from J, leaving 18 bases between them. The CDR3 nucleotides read TGCGCCAGCAGCCAAGATGTCTTGCGGCTAGCGACCTCCTACAATGAGCAGTTCTTC. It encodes CASSQDVLRLATSYNEQFF.

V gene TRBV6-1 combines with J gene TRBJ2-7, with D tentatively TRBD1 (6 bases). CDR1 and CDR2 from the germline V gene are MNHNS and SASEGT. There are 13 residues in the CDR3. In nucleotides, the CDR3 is TGTGCTACTAACCCGGGACACCCCTACGAGCAGTACTTC. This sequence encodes CATNPGHPYEQYF.

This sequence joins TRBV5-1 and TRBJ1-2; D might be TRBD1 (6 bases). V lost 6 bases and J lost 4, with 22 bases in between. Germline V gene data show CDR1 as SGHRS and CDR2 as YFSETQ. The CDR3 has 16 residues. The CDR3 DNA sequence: TGCGCCAGCACCCTTAGTACAGGGATTTTGGCCTATGGCTACACCTTC. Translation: CASTLSTGILAYGYTF.

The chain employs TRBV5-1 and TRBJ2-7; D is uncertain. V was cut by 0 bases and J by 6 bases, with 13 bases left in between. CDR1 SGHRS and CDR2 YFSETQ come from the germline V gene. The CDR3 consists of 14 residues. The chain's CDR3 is CASSLGGGFLEQYF. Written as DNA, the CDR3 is TGCGCCAGCAGCTTGGGTGGCGGATTCCTCGAGCAGTACTTC.

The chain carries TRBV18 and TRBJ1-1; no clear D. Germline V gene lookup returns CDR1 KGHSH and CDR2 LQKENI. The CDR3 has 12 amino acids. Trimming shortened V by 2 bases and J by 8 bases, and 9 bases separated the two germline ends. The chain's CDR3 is CASSPLTGEAFF. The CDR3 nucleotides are TGTGCCAGCTCACCATTAACGGGGGAAGCTTTCTTT.

The CDR3 nucleotides are TGTGCCAGCAGGCCGCTCGAGAACAGGGGGACCTATGGCTACACCTTC. Its translation: CASRPLENRGTYGYTF. This chain uses TRBV7-9 with TRBJ1-2; 8 bases align to TRBD1. Unmatched junction bases numbered 13, after V lost 6 bases and J lost 4 bases. Per germline, CDR1 SEHNR and CDR2 FQNEAQ (reference sequence). The CDR3 covers 16 residues. The full variable domain, rest sourced from reference TRBV7-9 and TRBJ1-2, is DTGVSQNPRHKITKRGQNVTFRCDPISEHNRLYWYRQTLGQGPEFLTYFQNEAQLEKSRLLSDRFSAERPKGSFSTLEIQRTEQGDSAMYLCASRPLENRGTYGYTFGSGTRLTVV.

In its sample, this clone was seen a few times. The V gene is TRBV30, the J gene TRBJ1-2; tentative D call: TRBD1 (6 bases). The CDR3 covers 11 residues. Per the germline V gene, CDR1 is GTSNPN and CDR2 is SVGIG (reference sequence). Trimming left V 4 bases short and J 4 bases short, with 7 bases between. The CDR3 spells CAWTQGYGYTF. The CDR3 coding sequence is TGTGCCTGGACACAGGGCTATGGCTACACCTTC.